This T cell receptor beta chain emerged from a study of blood T cells in healthy people across ages. Study background: For every two T cells, template switching captured about one barcoded beta molecule.

Primed by a sample-barcoded 5' primer and a J-beta primer mix, a second PCR proceeded for about 7 to 12 cycles. Each cDNA molecule received a tag from a template-switch adaptor that had 12 random nucleotides. At least 2.5 million CDR3-containing paired-end reads were obtained per sample. Each CDR3 protein gets one entry after TCRdb re-called the 5' RACE reads with MiXCR. Of some 920,000 distinct CDR3 sequences listed, approximately 50% are singletons. The authors isolated at least 6.5 million PBMCs per sample. This clonotype was detected once. In germline, CDR1 is DFQATT, CDR2 SNEGSKA (reference sequence). This CDR3 has 14 amino acids. V trimming: 5 bases; J trimming: 6 bases; junction bases outside the gene matches: 8.

This sequence was found in an older woman in good health. The source material was blood. V and J are TRBV20-1 and TRBJ2-7; 12 nucleotides agree with TRBD1. The DNA of the CDR3 is TGCAGTGCTTCCCCCGGGACAGGGGGCACCGAGCAGTACTTC. This gives the protein CSASPGTGGTEQYF.